The clone carrying this TCR beta chain has ten or more counts. Trimming left V 5 bases short and J 0 bases short, with 17 bases between. The germline CDR1 and CDR2 sequences are SGHRS and YFSETQ. The CDR3 runs to 17 residues. This record belongs to a study of T-cell reconstitution after alpha-beta-depleted transplantation in children. This sample's TCRbeta library carried unique molecular identifier barcodes. TCRdb re-called the PCR reads through MiXCR, storing one row per CDR3 protein. The profile shows approximately 200,000 distinct CDR3 sequences, more than 12% of them singletons. The TCR was taken from a human donor who donated a stem cell graft to a child with acute lymphoblastic leukemia. The chain carries TRBV5-1 and TRBJ2-2, with D tentatively TRBD1 (5 bases). This material consisted of PBMCs from the stem cell graft donor, taken from the stem cell graft. The CDR3 region is CASSWGIGRANTGELFF. CDR3 DNA sequence: TGCGCCAGCAGTTGGGGAATTGGCAGGGCGAACACCGGGGAGCTGTTTTTT. The full variable domain, its missing parts supplied by reference TRBV5-1 and TRBJ2-2, is KAGVTQTPRYLIKTRGQQVTLSCSPISGHRSVSWYQQTPGQGLQFLFEYFSETQRNKGNFPGRFSGRQFSNSRSEMNVSTLELGDSALYLCASSWGIGRANTGELFFGEGSRLTVL.